These 25 T cell receptor beta chains originate from one sample sequenced in a study of T cell changes during pregnancy in multiple sclerosis. Data came from immunoSEQ multiplex PCR; TCRdb stores just in-frame clones and leaves some out. The data hold about 59,000 clones, with 93% observed a single time. The sequenced sample was CD8+ T cells from peripheral blood mononuclear cells, obtained in the third trimester of pregnancy. The receptors here all came from a female donor with multiple sclerosis, enrolled in a pregnancy study.

The gene calls are TRBV19 and TRBJ2-5, with TRBD2 matching 7 bases. The germline V gene encodes CDR1 LNHDA and CDR2 SQIVND (reference sequence). This CDR3 contains 13 residues. Germline trimming cut 5 bases from V and 5 bases from J; bases unmatched to any gene: 5. The CDR3 loop is CASSLAVGETQYF. In nucleotides, the CDR3 is TGTGCCAGTAGTCTAGCGGTCGGGGAGACCCAGTACTTC.

The table lists this clone with a count of one. This sequence joins TRBV6-6 and TRBJ1-2; TRBD1 might be the D (6 bases). The CDR3 runs 12 residues. The V and J ends lost 6 bases and 6 bases respectively, with 11 bases between them. Germline assignment: CDR1 MNHNY and CDR2 SVGAGI (reference sequence). Here the CDR3 DNA reads TGTGCCAGCAGCCCGGACAGTCATGGCTACACCTTC. It is translated as CASSPDSHGYTF.

The gene calls are TRBV29-1 and TRBJ2-2; 9 bases match TRBD1. From germline, CDR1 is SQVTM and CDR2 ANQGSEA. V was clipped by 3 bases and J by 5 bases; unmatched bases: 4. The CDR3 has 14 amino acids. CDR3 amino acids: CSVEWDRDTGELFF. The CDR3 region has the DNA TGCAGCGTTGAGTGGGACAGGGATACCGGGGAGCTGTTTTTT.

As regards this clone: The same CDR3 also results from other DNA sequences found in this sample. The genes are TRBV4-1 and TRBJ1-1; D call uncertain. CDR1 is MGHRA, CDR2 YSYEKL, per germline. V was pared by 1 base and J by 0 bases, with 6 bases between. The CDR3 is 14 amino acids. The CDR3, as DNA: TGCGCCAGCAGCCAAGGCCCTATGAACACTGAAGCTTTCTTT. The encoded protein is CASSQGPMNTEAFF.

The DNA for the CDR3 is TGTGCCACCAGCAGAGATAGGGACAGGGCCCCCTACGAGCAGTACTTC. Translation gives CATSRDRDRAPYEQYF. The rearrangement links TRBV15 to TRBJ2-7, with 9 bases matching TRBD1. The germline CDR1 and CDR2 sequences are LNHNV and YYDKDF (reference sequence). With V trimmed by 0 bases and J by 2 bases, 5 bases remained unmatched. This CDR3 comprises 16 residues. Looking up the rest from reference TRBV15 and TRBJ2-7 gives the full variable domain: DAMVIQNPRYQVTQFGKPVTLSCSQTLNHNVMYWYQQKSSQAPKLLFHYYDKDFNNEADTPDNFQSRRPNTSFCFLDIRSPGLGDTAMYLCATSRDRDRAPYEQYFGPGTRLTVT.

V usage is TRBV6-1 and J usage is TRBJ1-4, with D possibly being TRBD1 (6 bases). The germline V gene has CDR1 MNHNS and CDR2 SASEGT. Trimming removed 6 bases from V and 4 bases from J, with 9 bases in between. CDR3 length: 13 amino acids. The DNA for the CDR3 is TGTGCCAGCAGACAGGGAGTTAATGAAAAACTGTTTTTT. It specifies CASRQGVNEKLFF.

This chain uses TRBV27 with TRBJ2-2; D call uncertain. Trimming removed 6 bases from V and 7 bases from J, with 9 bases in between. The germline V gene has CDR1 MNHEY and CDR2 SMNVEV (reference sequence). This CDR3 has 12 residues. CDR3 sequence: CASSDGGGELFF. In DNA form, the CDR3 reads TGTGCCAGCAGCGACGGCGGCGGGGAGCTGTTTTTT.

The chain links TRBV9 to TRBJ2-3; D is possibly TRBD2 (6 bases). V dropped 2 bases and J dropped 3 bases, with 13 bases sitting between them. This CDR3 is 15 amino acids long. Germline CDR1 reads SGDLS; CDR2 reads YYNGEE. The CDR3 loop is CASSVGGPPTDTQYF. The CDR3 DNA reads as TGTGCCAGCAGCGTGGGGGGACCACCGACAGATACGCAGTATTTT.

The J gene is TRBJ1-2, the V gene TRBV6-6; D is uncertain. CDR3 length: 11 amino acids. Germline CDR1 MNHNY, CDR2 SVGAGI (reference sequence). The ends were cut back, 7 bases at V and 13 bases at J, with 16 bases in the middle. CDR3 DNA: TGTGCCAGCAAAGACACGTCAGCGGCCACCTTC. Its protein is CASKDTSAATF.

This clone was observed a single time. J is TRBJ2-3 and V is TRBV10-1; 8 nucleotides match TRBD1. The germline V gene encodes CDR1 WNHNN and CDR2 SYGVQD (reference sequence). The trim removed 8 bases at V and 2 bases at J, leaving 15 bases unmatched. The CDR3 loop spans 17 amino acids. The CDR3 region has the DNA TGCGCCAGCTCAACCCTGCGGACAGGGCGTATCACAGATACGCAGTATTTT. As protein: CASSTLRTGRITDTQYF.

This chain links TRBV5-6 with TRBJ2-7, with a weak D call TRBD1 (6 bases). V was clipped by 0 bases and J by 4 bases, with 17 bases between them. The germline V gene has CDR1 SGHDT and CDR2 YYEEEE. CDR3 length: 16 residues. DNA for the CDR3: TGTGCCAGCAGCTTGGACAGGGTCGCCAATAGATACGAGCAGTACTTC. Protein product: CASSLDRVANRYEQYF. Full variable domain (missing parts from reference TRBV5-6 and TRBJ2-7): DAGVTQSPTHLIKTRGQQVTLRCSPKSGHDTVSWYQQALGQGPQFIFQYYEEEERQRGNFPDRFSGHQFPNYSSELNVNALLLGDSALYLCASSLDRVANRYEQYFGPGTRLTVT.

V is TRBV11-2 and J is TRBJ2-1; TRBD2 matches 8 bases. The CDR3 is 14 amino acids. Germline CDR1 SGHAT, CDR2 FQNNGV. With V trimmed by 7 bases and J by 4 bases, 6 bases remained unmatched. The CDR3 sequence is CASTSVAGYNEQFF. In nucleotides, the CDR3 is TGTGCCAGCACCTCCGTAGCGGGATACAATGAGCAGTTCTTC. The variable domain in full, completed from reference TRBV11-2 and TRBJ2-1, reads EAGVAQSPRYKIIEKRQSVAFWCNPISGHATLYWYQQILGQGPKLLIQFQNNGVVDDSQLPKDRFSAERLKGVDSTLKIQPAKLEDSAVYLCASTSVAGYNEQFFGPGTRLTVL.

The rearrangement uses TRBV6-6 and TRBJ2-1; tentatively, D is TRBD2 (6 bases). This CDR3 contains 14 residues. Germline V lookup: CDR1 MNHNY, CDR2 SVGAGI (reference sequence). Trimming left V 4 bases short and J 8 bases short, with 15 bases between. In DNA, the CDR3 is TGTGCCAGCAGTTCCGTGGAGGGCGACTATGAGCAGTTCTTC. Its protein is CASSSVEGDYEQFF.

The chain carries TRBV18 and TRBJ2-7, with D possibly TRBD2 on 5 matching bases. The germline gives CDR1 KGHSH, CDR2 LQKENI. V dropped 1 base and J dropped 4 bases, with 5 bases sitting between them. This CDR3 contains 12 residues. This CDR3 is CASSPREYEQYF. DNA for the CDR3: TGTGCCAGCTCACCACGGGAGTACGAGCAGTACTTC.

The chain joins TRBV13 to TRBJ2-5; D is perhaps TRBD2 (6 bases). Trimming took 0 bases from V and 4 from J, leaving 12 bases between them. CDR3 length: 15 amino acids. Germline V gene sequence: CDR1 PRHDT, CDR2 FYEKMQ (reference sequence). The CDR3 DNA sequence: TGTGCCAGCAGCTTAGGACTGGGAGGCCGAGAGACCCAGTACTTC. Translated, it gives CASSLGLGGRETQYF.

The V gene is TRBV19, the J gene TRBJ1-5; D is unresolved. CDR1 and CDR2 (germline): LNHDA, SQIVND (reference sequence). This CDR3 spans 14 amino acids. V was pared by 3 bases and J by 1 base, with 7 bases between. The CDR3, as DNA: TGTGCCAGTAGTATTCGCGGAAGCAATCAGCCCCAGCATTTT. As protein: CASSIRGSNQPQHF.

V usage is TRBV27 and J usage is TRBJ1-1; the D gene is possibly TRBD1 (6 bases). CDR1 and CDR2 from the germline V gene are MNHEY and SMNVEV (reference sequence). The CDR3 is 15 residues long. The V end lost 2 bases, the J end lost 11 bases, and 21 bases lay between the germline ends. The CDR3 region is CASSLTNYFAGEAFF. As DNA, the CDR3 is TGTGCCAGCAGTTTAACGAATTACTTTGCAGGGGAGGCTTTCTTT.

V is TRBV7-2 and J is TRBJ2-5, with 12 bases lining up with TRBD2. With 0 bases clipped from V and 6 bases from J, the junction kept 5 bases outside the gene matches. The CDR3 extends over 16 amino acids. Germline assignment: CDR1 SGHTA and CDR2 FQGNSA. In DNA, the CDR3 is TGTGCCAGCAGCTTAGCGACTAGCGGGAGTAGAAAGACCCAGTACTTC. It yields the protein CASSLATSGSRKTQYF. Supplemented by reference TRBV7-2 and TRBJ2-5, the full variable domain reads GAGVSQSPSNKVTEKGKDVELRCDPISGHTALYWYRQSLGQGLEFLIYFQGNSAPDKSGLPSDRFSAERTGGSVSTLTIQRTQQEDSAVYLCASSLATSGSRKTQYFGPGTRLLVL.

The chain employs TRBV15 and TRBJ2-3; D is uncertain. The CDR3 has 14 amino acids. Trimming cost V 5 bases and J 2 bases, with 11 bases left between them. Germline values: CDR1 LNHNV, CDR2 YYDKDF (reference sequence). The CDR3: CATSSDRHTDTQYF. DNA for the CDR3: TGTGCCACCAGCTCCGACCGACACACAGATACGCAGTATTTT.

The chain has TRBV19 and TRBJ2-1; 8 bases fit TRBD2. CDR3 length equals 15 residues. V was clipped by 1 base and J by 4 bases; unmatched bases: 3. Germline V gives CDR1 LNHDA, CDR2 SQIVND (reference sequence). The CDR3 nucleotides read TGTGCCAGTAGTATAGGAGGCGGGGGGTACAATGAGCAGTTCTTC. Amino acid sequence: CASSIGGGGYNEQFF.

The chain has TRBV28 and TRBJ2-7; maybe TRBD1 (5 bases). Trimming removed 6 bases from V and 3 bases from J, with 18 bases in between. Germline loops: CDR1 MDHEN, CDR2 SYDVKM. This CDR3 is 15 amino acids long. As DNA, the CDR3 is TGTGCCAGCAGCCTCCCGGACACCCTGATCTACGAGCAGTACTTC. This translates into CASSLPDTLIYEQYF.

The chain links TRBV7-9 to TRBJ2-3; 8 bases align to TRBD1. The CDR3 contains 15 residues. V was clipped by 5 bases and J by 6 bases; unmatched bases: 10. CDR1 and CDR2 from the germline V gene are SEHNR and FQNEAQ (reference sequence). CDR3 amino acids: CASSQGAGVLDTQYF. The CDR3 coding sequence is TGTGCCAGCAGCCAGGGGGCAGGGGTTCTCGATACGCAGTATTTT.

This clone came up once. The V and J genes are TRBV19 and TRBJ1-5; possible D gene TRBD1, 5 bases. CDR1 and CDR2 from the germline V gene are LNHDA and SQIVND (reference sequence). The ends were cut back, 9 bases at V and 6 bases at J, with 30 bases in the middle. CDR3 size: 18 residues. CDR3 in amino acids: CASERVWGRQEVFQPQHF. As DNA, the CDR3 is TGTGCCAGCGAAAGAGTATGGGGGAGGCAGGAGGTTTTTCAGCCCCAGCATTTT. The full variable domain, rest sourced from reference TRBV19 and TRBJ1-5, is DGGITQSPKYLFRKEGQNVTLSCEQNLNHDAMYWYRQDPGQGLRLIYYSQIVNDFQKGDIAEGYSVSREKKESFPLTVTSAQKNPTAFYLCASERVWGRQEVFQPQHFGDGTRLSIL.

The chain joins TRBV27 to TRBJ2-6; D might be TRBD2 (6 bases). The V gene lost 6 bases and the J gene lost 2 bases, with 11 bases spanning the gap. Germline V gene sequence: CDR1 MNHEY, CDR2 SMNVEV (reference sequence). CDR3 length: 15 residues. DNA of the CDR3: TGTGCCAGCAGGGAGGGCGGGACTGGGGCCAACGTCCTGACTTTC. Its translation: CASREGGTGANVLTF.

The chain joins TRBV6-1 to TRBJ2-3; D is perhaps TRBD2 (6 bases). The CDR3 is 15 amino acids. Trimming removed 2 bases at V and 4 bases at J, with 13 bases between. Looked up from germline, CDR1 is MNHNS and CDR2 is SASEGT. CDR3 amino acids: CASSELGGRADTQYF. CDR3 sequence (DNA): TGTGCCAGCAGTGAACTGGGGGGTAGGGCAGATACGCAGTATTTT.